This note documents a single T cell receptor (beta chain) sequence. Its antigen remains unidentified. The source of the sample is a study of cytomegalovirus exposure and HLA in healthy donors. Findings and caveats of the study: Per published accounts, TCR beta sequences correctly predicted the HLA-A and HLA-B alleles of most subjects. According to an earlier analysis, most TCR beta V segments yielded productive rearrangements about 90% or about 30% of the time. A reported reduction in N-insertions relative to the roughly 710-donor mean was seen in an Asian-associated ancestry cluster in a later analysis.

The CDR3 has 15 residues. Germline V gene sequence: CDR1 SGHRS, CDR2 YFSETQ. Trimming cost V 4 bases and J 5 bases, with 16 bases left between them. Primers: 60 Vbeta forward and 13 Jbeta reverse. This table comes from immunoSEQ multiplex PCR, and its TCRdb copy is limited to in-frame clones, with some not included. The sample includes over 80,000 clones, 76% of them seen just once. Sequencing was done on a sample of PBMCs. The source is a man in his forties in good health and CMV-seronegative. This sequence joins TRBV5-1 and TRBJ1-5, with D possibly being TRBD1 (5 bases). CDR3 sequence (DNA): TGCGCCAGCAGCCGATTGGGGGGAGGGGATCAGCCCCAGCATTTT. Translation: CASSRLGGGDQPQHF.